This TCR beta chain was identified during a study of T-cell reconstitution after alpha-beta-depleted transplantation in children. Study-wide results and limits: Among T cells one year after transplant, newly produced cells accounted for most counts and diversity. It was reported that alpha-beta T cells came from several hundred expanded graft clones (about two months after transplant). Surviving recipient T cells and thymic progenitors underlay high day-60 TCRbeta diversity in some patients.

This clonotype was observed many times. The target antigen is unknown. Using unique molecular identifiers, the investigators prepared the TCRbeta library. TCRdb ran MiXCR on the PCR reads and lists one entry per CDR3 protein. The profile covers hundreds of thousands of distinct CDR3 sequences, with around 12% appearing a single time and roughly 0.77% taken by the ten largest. The germline V gene encodes CDR1 LNHNV and CDR2 YYDKDF (reference sequence). The CDR3 consists of 15 residues. Between the trimmed V and J ends, which lost 1 base and 2 bases, there was a span of 9 bases. The chain combines TRBV15 with TRBJ2-1; D ambiguous. The clonotype was recovered from a girl between 2 and 10 years old with congenital amegakaryocytic thrombocytopenia, due to receive a stem cell transplant. The sample here was PBMCs, taken before TCRalphabeta/CD19-depleted stem cell transplant. The CDR3 nucleotides read TGTGCCACCAGCAGAGGAATAGAACCCTACAATGAGCAGTTCTTC. Translated: CATSRGIEPYNEQFF.